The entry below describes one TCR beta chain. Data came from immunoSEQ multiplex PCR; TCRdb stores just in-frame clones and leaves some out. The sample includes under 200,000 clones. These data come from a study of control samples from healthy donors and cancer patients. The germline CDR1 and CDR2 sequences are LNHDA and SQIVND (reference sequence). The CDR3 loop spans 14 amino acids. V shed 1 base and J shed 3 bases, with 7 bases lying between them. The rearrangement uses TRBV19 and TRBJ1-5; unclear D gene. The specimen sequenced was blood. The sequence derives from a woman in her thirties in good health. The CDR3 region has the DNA TGTGCCAGTAGTATAGTAAGGGACAATCAGCCCCAGCATTTT. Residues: CASSIVRDNQPQHF.